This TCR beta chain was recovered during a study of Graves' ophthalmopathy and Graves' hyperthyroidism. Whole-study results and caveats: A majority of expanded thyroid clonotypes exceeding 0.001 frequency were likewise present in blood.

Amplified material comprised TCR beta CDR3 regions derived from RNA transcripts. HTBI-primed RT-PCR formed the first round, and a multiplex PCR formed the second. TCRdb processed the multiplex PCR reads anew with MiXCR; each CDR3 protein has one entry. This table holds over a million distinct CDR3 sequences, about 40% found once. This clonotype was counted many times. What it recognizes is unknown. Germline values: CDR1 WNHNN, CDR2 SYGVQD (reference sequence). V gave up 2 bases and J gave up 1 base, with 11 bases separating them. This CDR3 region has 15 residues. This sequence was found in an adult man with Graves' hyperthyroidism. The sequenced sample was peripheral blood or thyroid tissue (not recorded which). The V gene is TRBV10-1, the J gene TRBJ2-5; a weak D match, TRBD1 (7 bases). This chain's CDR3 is CASSEAQGGQETQYF. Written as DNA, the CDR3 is TGCGCCAGCAGTGAGGCCCAGGGGGGCCAAGAGACCCAGTACTTC.